A single sample gave rise to the 14 T cell receptor beta chains below, sequenced in a study of cytomegalovirus exposure and HLA in healthy donors. The PCR had 60 Vbeta and 13 Jbeta primers. Measured with immunoSEQ multiplex PCR; TCRdb has only the in-frame clones, and not every one. The table shows about 280,000 clones, with roughly 90% occurring only once. What was sequenced was PBMCs. The receptors originated from a woman in her late teens or twenties in good health and CMV-seronegative.

This clone was recorded once. This chain links TRBV10-3 with TRBJ2-5, with D perhaps TRBD2 (5 bases). Deletions cut 7 bases from V and 1 base from J, with 10 bases between. This CDR3 comprises 13 residues. Germline V gene sequence: CDR1 ENHRY, CDR2 SYGVKD. The CDR3 DNA is TGTGCCATCACCAGCGGACCCCAAGAGACCCAGTACTTC. Translated, it gives CAITSGPQETQYF.

CDR3 region: CASSLELAGVLAKNIQYF. CDR3 coding DNA: TGTGCCAGCAGCTTGGAGTTGGCGGGGGTACTAGCCAAAAACATTCAGTACTTC. The V and J genes are TRBV5-6 and TRBJ2-4, with 7 bases lining up with TRBD2. The CDR3 contains 18 residues. Per the germline V gene, CDR1 is SGHDT and CDR2 is YYEEEE. The V and J ends lost 0 bases and 0 bases, in that order; junction bases with no gene match: 9. Full variable domain (rest looked up from reference TRBV5-6 and TRBJ2-4): DAGVTQSPTHLIKTRGQQVTLRCSPKSGHDTVSWYQQALGQGPQFIFQYYEEEERQRGNFPDRFSGHQFPNYSSELNVNALLLGDSALYLCASSLELAGVLAKNIQYFGAGTRLSVL.

This rearrangement joins TRBV15 to TRBJ1-5, with TRBD1 matching over 7 bases. The CDR3 runs 15 residues. V trimming: 2 bases; J trimming: 7 bases; junction bases outside the gene matches: 8. Germline V gives CDR1 LNHNV, CDR2 YYDKDF (reference sequence). Written as DNA, the CDR3 is TGTGCCACCAGCAGATCGACAGGGTTAGAACAGCCCCAGCATTTT. This encodes CATSRSTGLEQPQHF.

The chain carries TRBV2 and TRBJ2-7; TRBD2 matches at 12 bases. This CDR3 comprises 16 residues. The V gene's germline CDR1 is SNHLY and CDR2 FYNNEI. V shed 6 bases and J 4 bases; nucleotides not matched to a gene: 10. CDR3 in DNA: TGTGCCAGCAGCTTGACTAGCGGGGGTTCCACGTACGAGCAGTACTTC. Its protein product is CASSLTSGGSTYEQYF.

This clone was recorded once. The V and J genes are TRBV6-5 and TRBJ2-7, with 7 bases that match TRBD1. J gave up 1 base and V 8 bases, and 11 bases lay outside the gene matches. This CDR3 is 15 amino acids long. CDR1 and CDR2 from the germline V gene are MNHEY and SVGAGI. CDR3 region: CASQPRTGLSYEQYF. In nucleotides, the CDR3 is TGTGCCAGCCAACCCCGGACAGGCCTGTCCTACGAGCAGTACTTC.

This clone is a singleton in its sample. V is TRBV4-2 and J is TRBJ2-1; TRBD2 might be the D (6 bases). CDR3 length equals 14 residues. Per the germline V gene, CDR1 is LGHNA and CDR2 is YNFKEQ. The V end lost 2 bases, the J end lost 6 bases, and 11 bases lay between the germline ends. The CDR3 region has the DNA TGTGCCAGCAGCCAATTCCTCGGGAGCAATGAGCAGTTCTTC. As protein: CASSQFLGSNEQFF.

The chain recombines TRBV5-1 with TRBJ2-7; 7 bases match TRBD1. The CDR3 consists of 15 residues. The V segment lost 0 bases and the J segment 1 base; nucleotides outside the gene matches: 4. In germline, CDR1 is SGHRS, CDR2 YFSETQ. The CDR3 sequence: CASSLVPGGSYEQYF. In DNA, the CDR3 is TGCGCCAGCAGCTTGGTTCCAGGGGGATCCTACGAGCAGTACTTC.

On this clone: An end of the junction does not agree with germline; a read error may underlie this. V usage is TRBV7-9 and J usage is TRBJ2-1; 10 bases match TRBD2. CDR3 length: 14 residues. Germline V gene sequence: CDR1 SEHNR, CDR2 FQNEAQ (reference sequence). CDR3 amino acids: CSSSSSGGHNEQFF. As DNA, the CDR3 is TGTTCCAGCAGCTCTAGCGGGGGACACAATGAGCAGTTCTTC.

This sequence joins TRBV2 and TRBJ1-5; unclear D gene. This CDR3 region has 14 residues. V lost 0 bases to trimming and J lost 5 bases, with 8 bases between them. Germline V gene lookup returns CDR1 SNHLY and CDR2 FYNNEI. CDR3 bases: TGTGCCAGCAGTGAAGCATCCAGTTATCAGCCCCAGCATTTT. Translated: CASSEASSYQPQHF.

The V call is TRBV5-8, the J call TRBJ2-5; the D is unclear. Gene TRBJ2-7 matches the end of the DNA better, so the J call may be wrong. The CDR3 totals 11 residues. Germline values: CDR1 SGHTS, CDR2 YDEGEE. The DNA for the CDR3 is TGTGCCAGCAGCCCCCCCTACGAGCAGTACTTC. Translated: CASSPPYEQYF.

V and J are TRBV27 and TRBJ1-4, with D maybe TRBD1 (5 bases). The CDR3 sequence is 15 residues long. Trimming shortened V by 3 bases and J by 4 bases, and 12 bases separated the two germline ends. Germline-derived CDR1 and CDR2 are MNHEY and SMNVEV (reference sequence). Here the CDR3 reads CASSLGGGGNEKLFF. CDR3 nucleotide sequence: TGTGCCAGCAGTTTGGGGGGTGGGGGTAATGAAAAACTGTTTTTT.

The V call is TRBV2, the J call TRBJ1-1; D might be TRBD1 (5 bases). V was clipped by 7 bases and J by 2 bases, with 8 bases between them. Germline V gene sequence: CDR1 SNHLY, CDR2 FYNNEI. The CDR3 sequence is 12 residues long. The CDR3 nucleotides read TGTGCCAGCACCAGGGTAAACACTGAAGCTTTCTTT. Amino acids: CASTRVNTEAFF.

The rearrangement joins TRBV7-9 to TRBJ1-2; possible D gene TRBD1, 5 bases. CDR3 length: 13 residues. The V end lost 5 bases, the J end lost 5 bases, and 12 bases lay between the germline ends. Germline assignment: CDR1 SEHNR and CDR2 FQNEAQ (reference sequence). CDR3 protein: CASSMGLGYGYTF. CDR3 DNA: TGTGCCAGCAGCATGGGACTCGGGTATGGCTACACCTTC. The full variable domain, with the rest looked up from reference TRBV7-9 and TRBJ1-2, is DTGVSQNPRHKITKRGQNVTFRCDPISEHNRLYWYRQTLGQGPEFLTYFQNEAQLEKSRLLSDRFSAERPKGSFSTLEIQRTEQGDSAMYLCASSMGLGYGYTFGSGTRLTVV.

The chain couples TRBV6-1 to TRBJ1-2; 9 bases line up with TRBD1. J gave up 0 bases and V 6 bases, and 5 bases lay outside the gene matches. Germline lookup yields CDR1 MNHNS and CDR2 SASEGT. CDR3 size: 15 residues. The CDR3 spells CASRLGTGSNYGYTF. The CDR3 region has the DNA TGTGCCAGCAGACTTGGGACAGGGTCTAACTATGGCTACACCTTC.